The rows below give T cell receptor beta chains drawn from one sample of a study of blood T cell repertoires in COVID-19. Assay used: immunoSEQ multiplex PCR; TCRdb lists only in-frame clones, some missing. The sample records about 200,000 clones, approximately 80% being singletons. Sequences were obtained from peripheral blood. The source of these receptors is a woman older than 75 with acute or convalescent COVID-19. The CDR3 runs from the conserved cysteine through the conserved F or W. The D gene is left open where the match is weak. For some rows the clone size is stated as once, few or many, or as a class when expanded; others skip it.

D,size,J,V,CDR3,DNA
TRBD2,NA,TRBJ2-7,TRBV9,CASSGIGLAGGLEQYF,TGTGCCAGCAGCGGGATTGGACTAGCGGGGGGGCTCGAGCAGTACTTC
NA,NA,TRBJ2-2,TRBV29-1,CSVMDSANTGELFF,TGCAGCGTGATGGACAGCGCGAACACCGGGGAGCTGTTTTTT
TRBD1,NA,TRBJ1-3,TRBV15,CATSIQGGNTIYF,TGTGCCACCAGCATACAGGGGGGAAACACCATATATTTT
TRBD1,NA,TRBJ1-4,TRBV11-3,CASSLGQGTNEKLFF,TGTGCCAGCAGCTTAGGACAGGGAACTAATGAAAAACTGTTTTTT
NA,NA,TRBJ1-3,TRBV10-3,CAISEISGSLAFPSGNTIYF,TGTGCCATCAGTGAAATCTCAGGGTCATTGGCGTTTCCCTCTGGAAACACCATATATTTT
NA,NA,TRBJ1-5,TRBV30,CAWSAGVTSNQPQHF,TGTGCCTGGAGCGCAGGGGTCACTTCCAATCAGCCCCAGCATTTT
NA,NA,TRBJ1-3,TRBV30,CASSQGFGNTIYF,TGTGCCTCTTCTCAGGGGTTTGGAAACACCATATATTTT
NA,NA,TRBJ1-5,TRBV19,CASSIGGRNQPQHF,TGTGCCAGTAGTATCGGAGGGCGCAATCAGCCCCAGCATTTT
TRBD2,NA,TRBJ2-1,TRBV11-2,CASSLEFSGSLMAYNEQFF,TGTGCCAGCAGCTTAGAATTTAGCGGGAGCCTAATGGCCTACAATGAGCAGTTCTTC
NA,NA,TRBJ1-5,TRBV27,CASSLGLRDGVNQPQHF,TGTGCCAGCAGTTTAGGTCTGCGGGACGGGGTCAATCAGCCCCAGCATTTT
TRBD1,NA,TRBJ2-7,TRBV5-6,CASSLGGTVSYEQYF,TGTGCCAGCAGCTTGGGAGGGACAGTCTCCTACGAGCAGTACTTC
NA,once,TRBJ1-2,TRBV23-1,CASSQVAVSYGYTF,TGCGCCAGCAGTCAAGTGGCAGTATCGTATGGCTACACCTTC
TRBD1,NA,TRBJ1-2,TRBV11-3,CASSSWGQGVYGYTF,TGTGCCAGCAGCTCTTGGGGACAGGGCGTGTATGGCTACACCTTC
TRBD1,NA,TRBJ1-1,TRBV19,CASTQGAGWDTEAFF,TGTGCCAGTACCCAGGGGGCTGGCTGGGACACTGAAGCTTTCTTT
NA,NA,TRBJ1-1,TRBV6-6,CASSPVVTEAFF,TGTGCCAGCAGTCCAGTGGTAACTGAAGCTTTCTTT
NA,few,TRBJ1-1,TRBV30,CAWRPGGVNTEAFF,TGTGCCTGGAGGCCCGGGGGAGTGAACACTGAAGCTTTCTTT
TRBD1,NA,TRBJ1-5,TRBV19,CASSRKLSGTGYNQPQHF,TGTGCCAGTAGTCGAAAATTATCCGGGACAGGGTATAATCAGCCCCAGCATTTT
NA,NA,TRBJ1-1,TRBV9,CASSPLLNTEAFF,TGTGCCAGCAGTCCCCTCCTGAACACTGAAGCTTTCTTT
TRBD1,NA,TRBJ2-3,TRBV28,CASSRGQGGYTDTQYF,TGTGCCAGCAGCCGCGGACAGGGGGGGTACACAGATACGCAGTATTTT
TRBD1,NA,TRBJ2-1,TRBV4-1,CASSQGGQLLDNEQFF,TGCGCCAGCAGCCAAGGGGGACAGCTACTAGACAATGAGCAGTTCTTC
NA,NA,TRBJ2-5,TRBV7-2,CASSFRVRETQYF,TGTGCCAGCAGCTTCCGCGTGAGGGAGACCCAGTACTTC
TRBD1,NA,TRBJ2-1,TRBV14,CASSQEFLGTGFLYNEQFF,TGTGCCAGCAGCCAAGAATTTCTCGGGACAGGTTTTTTATACAATGAGCAGTTCTTC
TRBD1,NA,TRBJ1-6,TRBV3-1/TRBV3-2,CASRNTGVGSPLHF,TGTGCCAGCAGGAATACAGGGGTAGGCTCACCCCTCCACTTT
NA,NA,TRBJ1-1,TRBV6-2/TRBV6-3,CASSYSNLAGRVAFF,TGTGCCAGCAGTTACTCGAACCTAGCAGGACGTGTGGCTTTCTTT
NA,NA,TRBJ2-6,TRBV19,CASTQFPGTGANVLTF,TGTGCCAGTACCCAATTCCCAGGGACTGGGGCCAACGTCCTGACTTTC
TRBD1,NA,TRBJ2-7,TRBV4-2,CASSQGDRGRSYEQYF,TGTGCCAGCAGCCAGGGAGACAGGGGACGATCCTACGAGCAGTACTTC
NA,NA,TRBJ2-1,TRBV11-2,CASSPRDTSNEQFF,TGTGCCAGCAGCCCCCGGGACACCTCAAATGAGCAGTTCTTC
NA,NA,TRBJ1-4,TRBV28,CATDKGTTNEKLFF,TGTGCCACCGATAAGGGGACAACTAATGAAAAACTGTTTTTT
TRBD1,NA,TRBJ2-2,TRBV7-2,CASSLRQGGGGELFF,TGTGCCAGCAGCCTCCGACAGGGCGGAGGCGGGGAGCTGTTTTTT
TRBD1,NA,TRBJ1-4,TRBV6-1,CASSDRDREKLFF,TGTGCCAGCAGTGACAGGGACAGGGAAAAACTGTTTTTT
TRBD2,NA,TRBJ2-7,TRBV7-3,CASSPTGLAGLYEQYF,TGTGCCAGCAGCCCGACAGGACTAGCGGGACTCTACGAGCAGTACTTC
NA,NA,TRBJ2-2,TRBV11-2,CASSLGKWRGTHTGELFF,TGTGCCAGCAGCTTAGGGAAATGGCGGGGCACGCACACCGGGGAGCTGTTTTTT
NA,NA,TRBJ1-1,TRBV19,CASSMGAGNKAFF,TGTGCCAGTAGTATGGGGGCAGGTAATAAAGCTTTCTTT
NA,NA,TRBJ1-2,TRBV4-3,CASSQARADYGYTF,TGCGCCAGCAGCCAAGCCAGGGCCGACTATGGCTACACCTTC
NA,NA,TRBJ1-4,TRBV18,CASSLRRGPEEGEKLFF,TGTGCCAGCTCACTTCGGCGGGGGCCTGAAGAAGGAGAAAAACTGTTTTTT
NA,NA,TRBJ1-4,TRBV2,CASSRTVTTNEKLFF,TGTGCCAGCAGCCGGACAGTCACAACTAATGAAAAACTGTTTTTT
TRBD1,NA,TRBJ2-3,TRBV15,CATSRATTGTDTQYF,TGTGCCACCAGCAGAGCCACGACAGGGACAGATACGCAGTATTTT
NA,NA,TRBJ1-5,TRBV21-1,CASSKVAGIDNQPQHF,TGTGCCAGCAGCAAAGTTGCGGGGATCGACAATCAGCCCCAGCATTTT
NA,NA,TRBJ2-3,TRBV7-2,CASSPRLSTDTQYF,TGTGCCAGCAGCCCAAGACTAAGCACAGATACGCAGTATTTT
TRBD2,few,TRBJ2-2,TRBV19,CASRSGTSANTGELFF,TGTGCCAGTCGATCTGGGACTAGCGCTAACACCGGGGAGCTGTTTTTT
NA,NA,TRBJ2-3,TRBV28,CASTEWGPDTDTQYF,TGTGCCAGCACCGAGTGGGGCCCAGACACAGATACGCAGTATTTT
NA,few,TRBJ1-4,TRBV3-1/TRBV3-2,CASSLPGATNEKLFF,TGTGCCAGCAGCCTTCCAGGGGCCACTAATGAAAAACTGTTTTTT
NA,NA,TRBJ1-2,TRBV19,CASTTPTWSGGYTF,TGTGCCAGTACGACCCCGACCTGGTCCGGGGGCTACACCTTC
TRBD2,once,TRBJ2-3,TRBV11-3,CASSLGLAGVDTQYF,TGTGCCAGCAGCTTAGGACTAGCGGGAGTGGATACGCAGTATTTT
NA,NA,TRBJ1-4,TRBV18,CASSPNVFGPGGSEKLFF,NA